This T cell receptor (beta chain) was obtained from a study of response to subunit inactivated influenza vaccine. This clonotype was counted many times. The antigen is unknown. Study-wide points: Few new T cells, the authors suggested, are recruited by each seasonal influenza vaccination.

TCRdb redid the calling of the RT-PCR reads with MiXCR, one entry per CDR3 protein. The sample records about 520,000 distinct CDR3 sequences, under 8.5% being singletons. The material was PBMCs from blood, obtained around 25 months after vaccination. The source is a man aged 50-75 years who received an inactivated influenza vaccine.

The chain's CDR3 is CASSLEWAGEQFF. The CDR3 bases are TGTGCCAGCAGCTTAGAATGGGCGGGTGAGCAGTTCTTC. This rearrangement joins TRBV7-7 to TRBJ2-1; maybe TRBD2 (5 bases). Germline V CDR1 and CDR2: SSHAT, FNYEAQ (reference sequence). Trimming shortened V by 1 base and J by 9 bases, and 10 bases separated the two germline ends. This CDR3 spans 13 amino acids. The full variable domain, completed using reference TRBV7-7 and TRBJ2-1, is GAGVSQSPRYKVTKRGQDVTLRCDPISSHATLYWYQQALGQGPEFLTYFNYEAQPDKSGLPSDRFSAERPEGSISTLTIQRTEQRDSAMYRCASSLEWAGEQFFGPGTRLTVL.